This TCR beta chain was sequenced in a study of shared clonotypes between healthy human individuals. Recent acute infections and vaccinations were absent in the healthy HIV-negative adult donors. Investigators divided CD4+ cells into CD45RA+ naive and CD45RA-negative memory subsets. Data came from immunoSEQ multiplex PCR; TCRdb stores just in-frame clones and leaves some out. The sample yields roughly 1,600,000 clones, about 98.5% seen once. This CDR3 has 14 residues. The V gene's germline CDR1 is SGHRS and CDR2 YFSETQ. V dropped 0 bases and J dropped 0 bases, with 3 bases sitting between them. Note on this clone: Its matching antigen is unknown. Other DNA sequences of this sample code for an identical CDR3.

Whole-study results and caveats: Naive subsets, compared against memory subsets, generally had larger estimated richness values. Naive CD4 clonotype sharing across a few donors was approximately 5%.

This rearrangement joins TRBV5-1 to TRBJ2-2; no firm D call. The clonotype originates from a man aged 30 to 39 in good health. Sequencing was performed on naive CD4+ T cells sorted from blood. The sample's subset: CD45RA+ positively selected. CDR3 protein: CASSLAPNTGELFF. CDR3 nucleotides: TGCGCCAGCAGCTTGGCCCCGAACACCGGGGAGCTGTTTTTT.